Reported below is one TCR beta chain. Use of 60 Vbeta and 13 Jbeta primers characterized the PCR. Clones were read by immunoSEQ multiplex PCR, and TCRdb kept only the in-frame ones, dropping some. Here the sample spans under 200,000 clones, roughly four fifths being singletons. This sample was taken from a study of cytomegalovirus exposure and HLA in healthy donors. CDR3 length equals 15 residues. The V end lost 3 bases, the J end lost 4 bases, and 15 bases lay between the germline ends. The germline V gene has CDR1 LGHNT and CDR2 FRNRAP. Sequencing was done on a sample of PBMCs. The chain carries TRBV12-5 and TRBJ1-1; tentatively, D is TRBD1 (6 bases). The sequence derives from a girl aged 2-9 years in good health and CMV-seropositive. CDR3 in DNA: TGTGCTAGTGGTTTCCCCCGGGACAAGGCCACTGAAGCTTTCTTT. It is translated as CASGFPRDKATEAFF.